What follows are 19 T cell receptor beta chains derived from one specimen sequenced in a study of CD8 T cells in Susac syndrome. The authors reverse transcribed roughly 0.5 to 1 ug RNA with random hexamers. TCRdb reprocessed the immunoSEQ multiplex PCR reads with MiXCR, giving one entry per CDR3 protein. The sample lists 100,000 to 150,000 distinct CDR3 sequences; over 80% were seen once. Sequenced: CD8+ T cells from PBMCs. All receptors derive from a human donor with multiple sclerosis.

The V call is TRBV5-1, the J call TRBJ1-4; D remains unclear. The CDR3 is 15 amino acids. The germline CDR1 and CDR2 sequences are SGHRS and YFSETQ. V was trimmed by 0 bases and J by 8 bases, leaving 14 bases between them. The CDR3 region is CASSLGPFFWEKLFF. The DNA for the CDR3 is TGCGCCAGCAGCTTGGGTCCATTTTTTTGGGAAAAACTGTTTTTT.

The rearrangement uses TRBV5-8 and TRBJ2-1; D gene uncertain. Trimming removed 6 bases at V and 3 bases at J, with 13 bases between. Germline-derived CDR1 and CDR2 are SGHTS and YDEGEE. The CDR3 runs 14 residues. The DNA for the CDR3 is TGTGCCAGCAACCCCCCCGATAACTACAATGAGCAGTTCTTC. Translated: CASNPPDNYNEQFF.

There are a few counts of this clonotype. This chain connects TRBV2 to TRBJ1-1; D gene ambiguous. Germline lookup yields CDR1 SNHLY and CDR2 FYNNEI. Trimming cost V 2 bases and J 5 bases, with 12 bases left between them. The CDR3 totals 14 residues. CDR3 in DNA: TGTGCCAGCAGTGAAAGACCCGGTGGGACTGAAGCTTTCTTT. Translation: CASSERPGGTEAFF.

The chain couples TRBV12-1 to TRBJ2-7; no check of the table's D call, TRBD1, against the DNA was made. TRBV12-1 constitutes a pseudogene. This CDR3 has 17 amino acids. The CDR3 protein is CASSSKNGTRSSYEQYV. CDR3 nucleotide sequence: TGTGCCAGCAGCTCAAAGAACGGGACACGGAGCTCCTACGAGCAGTACGTC.

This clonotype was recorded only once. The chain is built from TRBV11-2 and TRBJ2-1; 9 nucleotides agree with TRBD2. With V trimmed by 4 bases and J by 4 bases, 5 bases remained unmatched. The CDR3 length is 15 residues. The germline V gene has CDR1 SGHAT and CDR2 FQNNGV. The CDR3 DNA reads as TGTGCCAGCAGCTCCATAGCGGGGGCTTACAATGAGCAGTTCTTC. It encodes CASSSIAGAYNEQFF. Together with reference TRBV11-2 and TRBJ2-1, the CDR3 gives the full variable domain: EAGVAQSPRYKIIEKRQSVAFWCNPISGHATLYWYQQILGQGPKLLIQFQNNGVVDDSQLPKDRFSAERLKGVDSTLKIQPAKLEDSAVYLCASSSIAGAYNEQFFGPGTRLTVL.

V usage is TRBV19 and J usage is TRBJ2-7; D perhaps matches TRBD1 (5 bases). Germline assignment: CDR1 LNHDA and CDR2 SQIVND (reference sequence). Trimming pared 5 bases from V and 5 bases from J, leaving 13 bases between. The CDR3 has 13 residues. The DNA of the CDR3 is TGTGCCAGTAGTCCCAGGGTGTCCCACGAGCAGTACTTC. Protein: CASSPRVSHEQYF.

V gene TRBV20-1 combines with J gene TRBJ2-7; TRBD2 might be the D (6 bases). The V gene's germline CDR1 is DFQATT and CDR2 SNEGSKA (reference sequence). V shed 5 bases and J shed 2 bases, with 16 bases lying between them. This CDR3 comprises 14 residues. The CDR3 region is CSAFDRDLTYEQYF. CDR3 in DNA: TGCAGTGCTTTTGACCGGGACTTAACCTACGAGCAGTACTTC.

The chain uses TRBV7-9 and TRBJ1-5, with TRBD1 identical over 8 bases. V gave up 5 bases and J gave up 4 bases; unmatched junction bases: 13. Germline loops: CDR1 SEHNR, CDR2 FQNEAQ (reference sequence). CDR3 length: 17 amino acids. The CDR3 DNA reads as TGTGCCAGCAGCGACTCCCCGACAGGGGAGGCGAATCAGCCCCAGCATTTT. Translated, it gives CASSDSPTGEANQPQHF.

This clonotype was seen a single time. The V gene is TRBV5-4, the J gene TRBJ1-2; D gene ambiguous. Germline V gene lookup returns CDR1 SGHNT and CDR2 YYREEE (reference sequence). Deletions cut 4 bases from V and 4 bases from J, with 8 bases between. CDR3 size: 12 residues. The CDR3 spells CASSPDSYGYTF. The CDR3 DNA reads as TGTGCCAGCAGCCCCGATAGCTATGGCTACACCTTC.

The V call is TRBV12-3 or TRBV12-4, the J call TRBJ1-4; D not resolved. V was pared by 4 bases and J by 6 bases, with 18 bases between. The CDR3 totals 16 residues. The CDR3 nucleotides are TGTGCCAGCAGTTCCGAACCGAGAAAGCGGGATGAAAAACTGTTTTTT. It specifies CASSSEPRKRDEKLFF.

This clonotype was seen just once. CDR3 region: CASLWGGRHEQYF. In DNA, the CDR3 is TGTGCCAGCCTTTGGGGGGGGCGTCACGAGCAGTACTTC. The V and J genes are TRBV12-3 or TRBV12-4 and TRBJ2-7; D might be TRBD2 (7 bases). Trimming took 8 bases from V and 5 from J, leaving 16 bases between them. The CDR3 has 13 amino acids.

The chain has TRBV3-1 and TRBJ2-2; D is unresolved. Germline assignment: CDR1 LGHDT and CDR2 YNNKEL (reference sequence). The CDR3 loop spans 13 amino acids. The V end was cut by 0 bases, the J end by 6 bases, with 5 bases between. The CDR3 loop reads CASSQDSPGELFF. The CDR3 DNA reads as TGTGCCAGCAGCCAAGATTCGCCCGGGGAGCTGTTTTTT.

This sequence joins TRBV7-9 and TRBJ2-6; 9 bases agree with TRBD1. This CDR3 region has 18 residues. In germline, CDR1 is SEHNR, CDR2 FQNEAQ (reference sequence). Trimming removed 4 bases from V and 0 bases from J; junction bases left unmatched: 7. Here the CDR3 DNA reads TGTGCCAGCAGCTCAGACAGGGGGGCTCCCTCTGGGGCCAACGTCCTGACTTTC. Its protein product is CASSSDRGAPSGANVLTF.

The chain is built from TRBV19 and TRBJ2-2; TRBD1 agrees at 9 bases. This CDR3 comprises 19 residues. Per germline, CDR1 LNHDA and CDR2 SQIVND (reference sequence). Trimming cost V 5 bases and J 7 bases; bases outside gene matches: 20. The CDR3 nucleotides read TGTGCCAGTAGTCCGAATAGAGATACCGGGACAGGGCGGATCGGGGAGCTGTTTTTT. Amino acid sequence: CASSPNRDTGTGRIGELFF.

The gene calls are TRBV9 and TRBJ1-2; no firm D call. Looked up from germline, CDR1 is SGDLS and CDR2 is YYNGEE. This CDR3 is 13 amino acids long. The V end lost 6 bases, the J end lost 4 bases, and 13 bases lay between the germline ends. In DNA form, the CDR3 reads TGTGCCAGCACATCCTTGGAAGGCTATGGCTACACCTTC. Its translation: CASTSLEGYGYTF.

CDR3 DNA: TGCAGCGTTGAAGTTCTGGGGAATGAGCAGTTCTTC. This gives the protein CSVEVLGNEQFF. The genes are TRBV29-1 and TRBJ2-1; the D is unclear. V was clipped by 1 base and J by 7 bases, with 8 bases between them. The CDR3 has 12 residues. Germline V gene data show CDR1 as SQVTM and CDR2 as ANQGSEA.

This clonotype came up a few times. The CDR3 here is CASSPHTSSSYNEQFF. The CDR3 coding sequence is TGCGCCAGCAGCCCACACACGTCGAGCTCCTACAATGAGCAGTTCTTC. This sequence joins TRBV4-3 and TRBJ2-1; D uncertain. CDR3 length equals 16 residues. CDR1 is LGHNA and CDR2 is YSLEER in the germline V gene. Trimming removed 4 bases at V and 0 bases at J, with 13 bases between.

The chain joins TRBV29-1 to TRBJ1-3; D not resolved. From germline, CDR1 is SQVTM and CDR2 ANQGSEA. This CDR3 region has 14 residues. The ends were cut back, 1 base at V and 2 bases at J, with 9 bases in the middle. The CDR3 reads CSVEGLEAGNTIYF. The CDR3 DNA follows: TGCAGCGTTGAAGGGCTTGAGGCTGGAAACACCATATATTTT.

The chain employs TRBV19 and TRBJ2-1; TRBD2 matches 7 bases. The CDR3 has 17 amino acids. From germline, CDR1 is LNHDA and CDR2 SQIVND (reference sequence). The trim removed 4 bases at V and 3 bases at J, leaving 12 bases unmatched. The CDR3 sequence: CASSRASGIHGYNEQFF. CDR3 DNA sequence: TGTGCCAGTAGTAGGGCTAGCGGAATCCACGGCTACAATGAGCAGTTCTTC.